This entry features one T cell receptor beta chain sequence. The sample belongs to a study of blood T cell repertoires in COVID-19. The germline V gene encodes CDR1 SGHVS and CDR2 FNYEAQ. V was clipped by 5 bases and J by 5 bases; unmatched bases: 7. The CDR3 sequence is 14 residues long. TCRdb's table, derived via immunoSEQ multiplex PCR, lists solely in-frame clones and lacks some. The sample has roughly 260,000 clones, about 88% seen once. This chain connects TRBV7-6 to TRBJ2-7; the match to TRBD2 covers 9 bases. The TCR comes from a woman in her forties who had recovered from COVID-19. The sequenced sample consisted of peripheral blood. In DNA form, the CDR3 reads TGTGCCAGCAGCGGTAGCGGGAGTCTAGACGAGCAGTACTTC. It is translated as CASSGSGSLDEQYF.